The present T cell receptor (beta chain) was sequenced within a study of T-cell memory formation after mild COVID-19. The overall study: Among the donors, TCR clusters were largely specific to each donor.

Looked up from germline, CDR1 is GTSNPN and CDR2 is SVGIG (reference sequence). V lost 1 base, J lost 4 bases, and 4 bases stayed unmatched. This CDR3 contains 14 residues. Each CDR3 protein gets one entry after TCRdb re-called the 5' RACE reads with MiXCR. The sample contains about 200,000 distinct CDR3 sequences, 16% of which appear only once. This clonotype originated in an adult woman who had mild COVID-19 (a few samples of this study predate the infection). Cell type and time point are not known. The specimen sequenced was PBMCs or a T cell subset sorted from them (not recorded which). The chain carries TRBV30 and TRBJ1-1; TRBD1 matches at 9 bases. The CDR3 here is CAWSGTGEGTEAFF. The CDR3 DNA reads as TGTGCCTGGAGTGGGACAGGGGAGGGCACTGAAGCTTTCTTT.